This T cell receptor beta chain derives from a study of blood T cell repertoires in COVID-19. Libraries were prepared by immunoSEQ multiplex PCR; TCRdb keeps only in-frame clonotypes and omits some of them. This table holds around 480,000 clones, 87% found once. Germline CDR1 is SGHRS and CDR2 is YFSETQ. V lost 8 bases to trimming and J lost 7 bases, with 16 bases between them. This CDR3 has 13 amino acids. This TCR came from a woman aged 18-29 years who had recovered from COVID-19. The sequencing input was PBMCs or T cells enriched from blood (not recorded which). This sequence joins TRBV5-1 and TRBJ2-1, with D possibly matching TRBD2 (6 bases). In nucleotides, the CDR3 is TGCGCCAGTCACCACCAGGCGGGGAATGAGCAGTTCTTC. Translating it yields CASHHQAGNEQFF.